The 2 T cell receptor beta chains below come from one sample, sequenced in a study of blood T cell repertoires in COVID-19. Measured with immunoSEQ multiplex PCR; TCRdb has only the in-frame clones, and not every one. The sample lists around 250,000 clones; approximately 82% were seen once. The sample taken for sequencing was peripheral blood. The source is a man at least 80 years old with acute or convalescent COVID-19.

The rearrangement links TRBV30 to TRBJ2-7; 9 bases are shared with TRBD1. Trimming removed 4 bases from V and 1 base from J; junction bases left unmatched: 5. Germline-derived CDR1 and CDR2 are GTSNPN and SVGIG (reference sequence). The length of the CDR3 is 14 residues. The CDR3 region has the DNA TGTGCCTGGAAAGGGGGACAGGGTTCCTACGAGCAGTACTTC. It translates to CAWKGGQGSYEQYF.

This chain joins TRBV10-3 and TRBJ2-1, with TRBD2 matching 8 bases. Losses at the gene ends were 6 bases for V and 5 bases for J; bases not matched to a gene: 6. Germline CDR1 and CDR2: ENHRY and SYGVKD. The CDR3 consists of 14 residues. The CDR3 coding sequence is TGTGCCATCAGCGATAGCGGGGCACACAATGAGCAGTTCTTC. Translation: CAISDSGAHNEQFF.